A single sample gave rise to the 25 T cell receptor beta chains below, sequenced in a study of blood T cell repertoires in COVID-19. Data came from immunoSEQ multiplex PCR; TCRdb stores just in-frame clones and leaves some out. Here the sample spans approximately 10,000 clones, approximately 80% being singletons. Sample: peripheral blood. The receptors were sampled from a human donor in a cohort sampled during active COVID-19.

The chain couples TRBV2 to TRBJ2-2, with 8 bases lining up with TRBD2. Trimming cost V 7 bases and J 7 bases; bases outside gene matches: 8. The CDR3 has 14 residues. The germline gives CDR1 SNHLY, CDR2 FYNNEI. The CDR3 protein is CASTAGGAFGELFF. CDR3 nucleotide sequence: TGTGCCAGCACGGCCGGGGGGGCGTTCGGGGAGCTGTTTTTT.

The rearrangement joins TRBV7-9 to TRBJ2-7; 8 bases are shared with TRBD1. The V and J ends lost 1 base and 5 bases, in that order; junction bases with no gene match: 4. The CDR3 consists of 14 residues. Germline V lookup: CDR1 SEHNR, CDR2 FQNEAQ (reference sequence). CDR3 loop: CASSLVQGVHEQYF. The CDR3 DNA is TGTGCCAGCAGCTTAGTACAGGGGGTTCACGAGCAGTACTTC.

The gene calls are TRBV6-2 or TRBV6-3 and TRBJ2-1; possibly TRBD1 for D (6 bases). V dropped 4 bases and J dropped 7 bases, with 8 bases sitting between them. Germline CDR1 MNHEY, CDR2 SVGEGT. This CDR3 is built from 12 residues. The CDR3 coding sequence is TGTGCCAGCAGTTCTAGGGGGAATGAGCAGTTCTTC. This encodes CASSSRGNEQFF.

This clone was recorded once. V gene TRBV4-1 combines with J gene TRBJ2-1; D possibly corresponds to TRBD1 (6 bases). CDR1 and CDR2 (germline): MGHRA, YSYEKL. V gave up 5 bases and J gave up 8 bases, with 16 bases separating them. The CDR3 is 14 amino acids. CDR3 sequence: CASSGQGSSYEQFF. The DNA for the CDR3 is TGCGCCAGCAGCGGGCAGGGGTCTTCTTATGAGCAGTTCTTC.

The chain is built from TRBV11-2 and TRBJ2-1; 8 nucleotides line up with TRBD2. Germline CDR1 reads SGHAT; CDR2 reads FQNNGV. This CDR3 spans 17 amino acids. The V and J ends lost 4 bases and 4 bases, in that order; junction bases with no gene match: 12. The chain's CDR3 is CASSSFRLARVYNEQFF. The DNA of the CDR3 is TGTGCCAGCAGCTCGTTCCGACTAGCGCGGGTATACAATGAGCAGTTCTTC.

The rearrangement links TRBV6-5 to TRBJ2-7; 8 bases fit TRBD1. The CDR3 has 14 amino acids. Germline assignment: CDR1 MNHEY and CDR2 SVGAGI. The junction had 5 bases not matched to a gene; V was cut back by 6 bases and J by 1 base. As DNA, the CDR3 is TGTGCCAGCAGCGGACAGGGTCGGTCCTACGAGCAGTACTTC. Translated: CASSGQGRSYEQYF.

The rearrangement links TRBV10-3 to TRBJ2-7, with 14 bases lining up with TRBD2. Germline CDR1 ENHRY, CDR2 SYGVKD. V lost 6 bases, J lost 7 bases, and 5 bases stayed unmatched. This CDR3 spans 14 amino acids. The CDR3 DNA is TGTGCCATCAGGGGACTAGCGGGGGTAGGGGAGCAGTACTTC. Translation: CAIRGLAGVGEQYF.

This clone was counted between two and nine times. J is TRBJ1-1 and V is TRBV25-1; D possibly corresponds to TRBD1 (5 bases). CDR1 and CDR2 from the germline V gene are MGHDK and SYGVNS. Trimming shortened V by 5 bases and J by 11 bases, and 12 bases separated the two germline ends. This CDR3 spans 11 amino acids. The CDR3 DNA is TGTGCCAGCAGTTTAGCAGGGAGGGCTTTCTTT. Translating gives CASSLAGRAFF.

The rearrangement links TRBV28 to TRBJ2-7; possible D gene TRBD2, 5 bases. V was trimmed by 5 bases and J by 2 bases, leaving 10 bases between them. CDR1 MDHEN and CDR2 SYDVKM come from the germline V gene. This CDR3 has 13 amino acids. As DNA, the CDR3 is TGTGCCAGCAGTCTGAGGGTCCCCTACGAGCAGTACTTC. Translated: CASSLRVPYEQYF.

V and J are TRBV5-1 and TRBJ2-3, with 9 bases that match TRBD2. This CDR3 spans 16 amino acids. V lost 0 bases and J lost 1; bases outside the gene matches: 3. Germline values: CDR1 SGHRS, CDR2 YFSETQ. CDR3 sequence (DNA): TGCGCCAGCAGCTTGGGGGTAGCGGGGGGCACAGATACGCAGTATTTT. Protein product: CASSLGVAGGTDTQYF.

The chain is built from TRBV9 and TRBJ1-4, with unresolved D. Trimming cost V 0 bases and J 3 bases, with 6 bases left between them. Germline V lookup: CDR1 SGDLS, CDR2 YYNGEE. CDR3 length: 14 residues. As DNA, the CDR3 is TGTGCCAGCAGCGTAGGAGGGTCTAATGAAAAACTGTTTTTT. Its protein is CASSVGGSNEKLFF. Based on the CDR3 plus reference TRBV9 and TRBJ1-4, the full variable domain is DSGVTQTPKHLITATGQRVTLRCSPRSGDLSVYWYQQSLDQGLQFLIQYYNGEERAKGNILERFSAQQFPDLHSELNLSSLELGDSALYFCASSVGGSNEKLFFGSGTQLSVL.

The chain joins TRBV7-2 to TRBJ1-2; 8 positions match TRBD1. V dropped 5 bases and J dropped 6; count of bases not matched to a gene: 5. The CDR3 extends over 13 amino acids. CDR1 is SGHTA, CDR2 FQGNSA, per germline. CDR3 in DNA: TGTGCCAGCAGCCAGGACAGGGAGCATGGCTACACCTTC. This gives the protein CASSQDREHGYTF.

V is TRBV11-3 and J is TRBJ2-7; tentatively, D is TRBD1 (5 bases). Per germline, CDR1 SGHNT and CDR2 YENEEA. Trimming removed 4 bases from V and 5 bases from J, with 12 bases in between. The CDR3 extends over 13 amino acids. The CDR3 loop is CASSYSRVDEQYF. CDR3 nucleotides: TGTGCCAGCAGCTACAGCAGGGTAGACGAGCAGTACTTC. Based on the CDR3 plus reference TRBV11-3 and TRBJ2-7, the full variable domain is EAGVVQSPRYKIIEKKQPVAFWCNPISGHNTLYWYLQNLGQGPELLIRYENEEAVDDSQLPKDRFSAERLKGVDSTLKIQPAELGDSAVYLCASSYSRVDEQYFGPGTRLTVT.

This clone has more than one count but fewer than ten. The V call is TRBV7-3, the J call TRBJ2-3; weak D call: TRBD1 (5 bases). This CDR3 has 14 residues. Deletions cut 2 bases from V and 5 bases from J, with 11 bases between. Germline CDR1 SGHTA, CDR2 FQGTGA. In DNA form, the CDR3 reads TGTGCCAGCAGCTTAGGTGGGCAGGGAGATACGCAGTATTTT. Its translation: CASSLGGQGDTQYF.

The chain couples TRBV5-1 to TRBJ2-1; D is perhaps TRBD2 (6 bases). V lost 3 bases to trimming and J lost 0 bases, with 10 bases between them. Germline V gives CDR1 SGHRS, CDR2 YFSETQ. This CDR3 has 15 residues. CDR3 sequence (DNA): TGCGCCAGCAGCTCTGCGGGGAGCTCCTACAATGAGCAGTTCTTC. Its protein product is CASSSAGSSYNEQFF.

The rearrangement joins TRBV9 to TRBJ1-4; D perhaps matches TRBD1 (6 bases). Germline V gives CDR1 SGDLS, CDR2 YYNGEE. V was pared by 4 bases and J by 10 bases, with 14 bases between. This CDR3 contains 13 residues. CDR3 bases: TGTGCCAGCAGCCCGGGGGGGCTGGGAAAACTGTTTTTT. Amino acids: CASSPGGLGKLFF.

This clone has just a few counts. The V and J genes are TRBV19 and TRBJ1-4, with a possible D match to TRBD1 (5 bases). With 5 bases removed from V and 4 bases from J, the gap between germline ends came to 14 bases. Germline CDR1 reads LNHDA; CDR2 reads SQIVND (reference sequence). CDR3 length: 15 residues. The CDR3 DNA is TGTGCCAGTAGTGTCCCGACAGCGATTAATGAAAAACTGTTTTTT. Its protein is CASSVPTAINEKLFF.

The gene calls are TRBV7-3 and TRBJ2-3; a weak D match, TRBD2 (6 bases). Trimming pared 0 bases from V and 6 bases from J, leaving 13 bases between. This CDR3 has 15 residues. The germline gives CDR1 SGHTA, CDR2 FQGTGA. DNA of the CDR3: TGTGCCAGCAGCTTAACGGGCGGGAAACGGGATACGCAGTATTTT. This codes for CASSLTGGKRDTQYF.

The chain recombines TRBV7-3 with TRBJ2-6, with D perhaps TRBD1 (5 bases). Deletions cut 2 bases from V and 2 bases from J, with 7 bases between. The CDR3 has 15 residues. Germline V gene lookup returns CDR1 SGHTA and CDR2 FQGTGA. DNA of the CDR3: TGTGCCAGCAGCTTACAGGGCCCTGGGGCCAACGTCCTGACTTTC. Translated: CASSLQGPGANVLTF.

This clone was detected once. The gene calls are TRBV7-2 and TRBJ1-4, with D tentatively TRBD1 (5 bases). CDR1 SGHTA and CDR2 FQGNSA come from the germline V gene. Trimming removed 9 bases from V and 3 bases from J, with 8 bases in between. This CDR3 has 12 amino acids. CDR3 loop: CASAGANEKLFF. The CDR3 DNA reads as TGTGCCAGTGCGGGGGCTAATGAAAAACTGTTTTTT.

The gene calls are TRBV6-5 and TRBJ2-3; TRBD2 agrees at 8 bases. Germline V gives CDR1 MNHEY, CDR2 SVGAGI. The junction had 8 bases not matched to a gene; V was cut back by 6 bases and J by 3 bases. This CDR3 spans 15 amino acids. The CDR3: CASSSTLAGTDTQYF. Written as DNA, the CDR3 is TGTGCCAGCAGCTCGACCTTAGCGGGGACAGATACGCAGTATTTT.

This clone has a single count. The rearrangement links TRBV5-1 to TRBJ1-1; 7 nucleotides align to TRBD1. V lost 0 bases to trimming and J lost 11 bases; unmatched junction nucleotides: 13. The CDR3 runs 15 residues. Germline assignment: CDR1 SGHRS and CDR2 YFSETQ. In DNA, the CDR3 is TGCGCCAGCAGCTTGGCCGGGACAGAGGCTCGAGGGGCTTTCTTT. Translating it yields CASSLAGTEARGAFF. Complete variable domain (other parts from reference TRBV5-1 and TRBJ1-1): KAGVTQTPRYLIKTRGQQVTLSCSPISGHRSVSWYQQTPGQGLQFLFEYFSETQRNKGNFPGRFSGRQFSNSRSEMNVSTLELGDSALYLCASSLAGTEARGAFFGQGTRLTVV.

With respect to this clone: An end of the junction does not agree with germline; a read error may underlie this. V usage is TRBV7-8 and J usage is TRBJ2-1; 11 bases agree with TRBD2. The CDR3 runs to 14 residues. Germline V gene data show CDR1 as SGHVS and CDR2 as FQNEAQ. CDR3 in amino acids: CASSLAGGGNEQFF. DNA of the CDR3: TGTGCCAGCAGCCTAGCGGGGGGAGGCAATGAGCAGTTCTTC.

This rearrangement joins TRBV19 to TRBJ1-1, with unresolved D. The CDR3 runs to 14 residues. V was trimmed by 7 bases and J by 5 bases, leaving 17 bases between them. Germline V gene data show CDR1 as LNHDA and CDR2 as SQIVND (reference sequence). The CDR3 is CASKFRGLRTEAFF. The CDR3 nucleotides read TGTGCCAGTAAGTTTCGCGGGCTTCGAACTGAAGCTTTCTTT.

The chain couples TRBV5-5 to TRBJ2-7; the match to TRBD1 covers 8 bases. This CDR3 spans 15 amino acids. V lost 1 base, J lost 0 bases, and 3 bases stayed unmatched. In germline, CDR1 is SGHKS, CDR2 YYEKEE (reference sequence). CDR3: CASSLQTGASYEQYF. CDR3 in DNA: TGTGCCAGCAGCTTGCAGACAGGGGCCTCCTACGAGCAGTACTTC.